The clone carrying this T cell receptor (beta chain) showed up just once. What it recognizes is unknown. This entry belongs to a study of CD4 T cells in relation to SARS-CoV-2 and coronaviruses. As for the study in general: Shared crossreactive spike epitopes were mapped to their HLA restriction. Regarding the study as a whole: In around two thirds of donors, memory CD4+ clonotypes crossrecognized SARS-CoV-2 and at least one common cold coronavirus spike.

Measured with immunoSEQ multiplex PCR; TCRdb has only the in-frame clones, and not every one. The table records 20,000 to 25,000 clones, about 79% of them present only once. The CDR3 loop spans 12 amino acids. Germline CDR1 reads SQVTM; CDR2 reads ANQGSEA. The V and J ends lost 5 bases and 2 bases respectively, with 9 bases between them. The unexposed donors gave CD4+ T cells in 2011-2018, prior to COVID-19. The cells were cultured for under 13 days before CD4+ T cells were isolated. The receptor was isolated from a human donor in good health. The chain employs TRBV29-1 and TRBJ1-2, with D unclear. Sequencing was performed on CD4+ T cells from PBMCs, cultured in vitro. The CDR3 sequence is CSVLEGNYGYTF. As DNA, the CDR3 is TGCAGCGTTCTCGAGGGAAACTATGGCTACACCTTC. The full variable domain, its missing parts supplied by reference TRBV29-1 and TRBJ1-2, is SAVISQKPSRDICQRGTSLTIQCQVDSQVTMMFWYRQQPGQSLTLIATANQGSEATYESGFVIDKFPISRPNLTFSTLTVSNMSPEDSSIYLCSVLEGNYGYTFGSGTRLTVV.